These 19 T cell receptor beta chains came from one sample sequenced in a study of identical twins. MiXCR, applied by TCRdb to the 5' RACE reads, yields one record per CDR3 protein. The sample shows under 900,000 distinct CDR3 sequences, 9% to 15% of them seen only once. These sequences were also reported in another study, on yellow fever vaccine responses in identical twins.

Sequenced sample: PBMCs. Source of these receptors: a woman between 18 and 29 years old in good health.

Many counts were recorded for this clonotype. The V gene is TRBV12-3 or TRBV12-4, the J gene TRBJ2-7; 13 bases match TRBD2. CDR3 length: 16 amino acids. The J segment lost 2 bases and the V segment lost 6 bases, leaving 7 bases of the junction unmatched. CDR3 in DNA: TGTGCCAGCAGCACCGGGACTAGCGGGATTACCTACGAGCAGTACTTC. Its translation: CASSTGTSGITYEQYF.

This chain uses TRBV4-1 with TRBJ1-4, with D possibly matching TRBD1 (5 bases). The V end was cut by 0 bases, the J end by 4 bases, with 15 bases between. Germline CDR1 MGHRA, CDR2 YSYEKL. CDR3 length equals 17 residues. The CDR3 nucleotides read TGCGCCAGCAGCCAAGATCTCCCGCCAGGGTATAATGAAAAACTGTTTTTT. Translated: CASSQDLPPGYNEKLFF.

The CDR3 DNA sequence: TGCAGCGTTGGATTGGTCACCGGGGAGCTGTTTTTT. Its protein is CSVGLVTGELFF. J is TRBJ2-2 and V is TRBV29-1; D unresolved. The CDR3 totals 12 residues. Germline values: CDR1 SQVTM, CDR2 ANQGSEA. V lost 4 bases, J lost 4 bases, and 7 bases lay in between.

This clonotype was recorded at least ten times. The rearrangement uses TRBV5-1 and TRBJ1-4; D is unresolved. Germline loops: CDR1 SGHRS, CDR2 YFSETQ. The CDR3 is 16 residues long. The V end was cut by 4 bases, the J end by 0 bases, with 13 bases between. CDR3 in DNA: TGCGCCAGCAGCGTACAAGGAGACCCAACTAATGAAAAACTGTTTTTT. Translation: CASSVQGDPTNEKLFF.

This clonotype has just a few counts. The rearrangement links TRBV4-2 to TRBJ2-6; tentatively, D is TRBD1 (5 bases). Germline CDR1 reads LGHNA; CDR2 reads YNFKEQ. Trimming took off 5 bases at V and 1 base at J, with 24 bases between the two ends. The CDR3 extends over 20 amino acids. The CDR3 here is CASSEKVSAAGISGANVLTF. The CDR3 DNA reads as TGTGCCAGCAGCGAAAAAGTTTCGGCGGCAGGGATTTCTGGGGCCAACGTCCTGACTTTC.

The CDR3 DNA is TGTGCCACCAGCAGAGATGGCAGGGGCGGTGGCTACACCTTC. Translated, it gives CATSRDGRGGGYTF. The chain carries TRBV15 and TRBJ1-2; weak D call: TRBD1 (6 bases). Trimming shortened V by 0 bases and J by 7 bases, and 12 bases separated the two germline ends. Germline CDR1 and CDR2: LNHNV and YYDKDF (reference sequence). This CDR3 is 14 amino acids long. The full variable domain, with the rest looked up from reference TRBV15 and TRBJ1-2, is DAMVIQNPRYQVTQFGKPVTLSCSQTLNHNVMYWYQQKSSQAPKLLFHYYDKDFNNEADTPDNFQSRRPNTSFCFLDIRSPGLGDTAMYLCATSRDGRGGGYTFGSGTRLTVV.

CDR3 amino acids: CSARHRGPEAFF. CDR3 bases: TGCAGTGCTAGACACAGGGGACCTGAAGCTTTCTTT. The chain links TRBV20-1 to TRBJ1-1; TRBD1 matches 7 bases. Trimming took 2 bases from V and 6 from J; bases not matched to a gene: 3. The CDR3 totals 12 residues. Germline V CDR1 and CDR2: DFQATT, SNEGSKA (reference sequence).

The sample holds a few counts of this clonotype. The chain employs TRBV4-1 and TRBJ2-1, with D uncertain. CDR1 and CDR2 from the germline V gene are MGHRA and YSYEKL. V was clipped by 0 bases and J by 5 bases, with 11 bases between them. The CDR3 sequence is 15 residues long. As DNA, the CDR3 is TGCGCCAGCAGCCAAGAGCAAGCAGACAACAATGAGCAGTTCTTC. Translating it yields CASSQEQADNNEQFF.

This clonotype has at least ten counts. The V and J genes are TRBV9 and TRBJ2-3; perhaps TRBD2 as D (5 bases). This CDR3 contains 13 residues. Germline assignment: CDR1 SGDLS and CDR2 YYNGEE. V lost 0 bases, J lost 5 bases, and 7 bases lay in between. The CDR3 here is CASSVAGKDTQYF. CDR3 coding DNA: TGTGCCAGCAGCGTAGCGGGGAAAGATACGCAGTATTTT.

This clonotype has only a few counts. This chain joins TRBV4-2 and TRBJ2-5; 12 bases align to TRBD2. The CDR3 length is 21 residues. The germline V gene encodes CDR1 LGHNA and CDR2 YNFKEQ. With V trimmed by 0 bases and J by 2 bases, 16 bases remained unmatched. CDR3 region: CASSQDSLGLAGYSGQETQYF. In DNA, the CDR3 is TGTGCCAGCAGCCAAGATTCCCTGGGACTAGCGGGCTATTCGGGGCAAGAGACCCAGTACTTC.

The chain couples TRBV7-9 to TRBJ2-3, with D maybe TRBD1 (6 bases). Germline CDR1 is SEHNR and CDR2 is FQNEAQ (reference sequence). The CDR3 extends over 14 amino acids. Trimming took off 5 bases at V and 6 bases at J, with 15 bases between the two ends. CDR3: CASSPEWQGDTQYF. CDR3 coding DNA: TGTGCCAGCAGCCCTGAATGGCAGGGGGATACGCAGTATTTT.

In this sample, this clonotype turned up a few times. CDR3 residues: CSVELQGLNTEAFF. CDR3 DNA: TGCAGCGTTGAGTTGCAGGGGTTGAACACTGAAGCTTTCTTT. The chain uses TRBV29-1 and TRBJ1-1; TRBD1 is a possible D gene (6 bases). Germline values: CDR1 SQVTM, CDR2 ANQGSEA. CDR3 length equals 14 residues. The V end lost 3 bases, the J end lost 0 bases, and 11 bases lay between the germline ends.

This rearrangement joins TRBV5-1 to TRBJ2-2, with TRBD1 matching 9 bases. V lost 3 bases and J lost 5; bases outside the gene matches: 5. Germline-derived CDR1 and CDR2 are SGHRS and YFSETQ. There are 15 residues in the CDR3. CDR3 nucleotide sequence: TGCGCCAGCAGCTGGACAGGGGAAGGGACCGGGGAGCTGTTTTTT. The encoded protein is CASSWTGEGTGELFF.

The chain is built from TRBV18 and TRBJ2-5; D unresolved. The CDR3 sequence is 15 residues long. The V end lost 3 bases, the J end lost 0 bases, and 11 bases lay between the germline ends. CDR1 and CDR2 from the germline V gene are KGHSH and LQKENI. The CDR3 spells CASSPSHNYQETQYF. Here the CDR3 DNA reads TGTGCCAGCTCACCGTCCCATAACTACCAAGAGACCCAGTACTTC.

There are many counts of this clonotype. This rearrangement joins TRBV5-1 to TRBJ2-7, with a possible D match to TRBD2 (5 bases). Germline V gene sequence: CDR1 SGHRS, CDR2 YFSETQ. This CDR3 has 14 amino acids. V lost 1 base, J lost 5 bases, and 13 bases lay in between. The DNA of the CDR3 is TGCGCCAGCAGCTTGCGAGGGAAATTGGACGAGCAGTACTTC. Protein product: CASSLRGKLDEQYF.

This clonotype was seen at least ten times. The V call is TRBV18, the J call TRBJ1-1; 8 positions agree with TRBD1. Trimming took 1 base from V and 11 from J; bases not matched to a gene: 6. Germline assignment: CDR1 KGHSH and CDR2 LQKENI. This CDR3 has 13 residues. The CDR3 region is CASSPLVQGVAFF. CDR3 DNA sequence: TGTGCCAGCTCACCACTTGTACAGGGGGTGGCTTTCTTT.

The rearrangement links TRBV7-9 to TRBJ1-2; a weak D match, TRBD1 (5 bases). Trimming stripped 1 base from V and 2 bases from J, with 11 bases between. CDR1 and CDR2 (germline): SEHNR, FQNEAQ (reference sequence). The CDR3 contains 15 residues. The CDR3 nucleotides read TGTGCCAGCAGCTTAGTGCCCGAGGGGAACTATGGCTACACCTTC. This sequence encodes CASSLVPEGNYGYTF.

This clonotype was observed at least ten times. The V call is TRBV28, the J call TRBJ1-1, with 7 nucleotides matching TRBD1. Germline V gene lookup returns CDR1 MDHEN and CDR2 SYDVKM. With V trimmed by 2 bases and J by 0 bases, 9 bases remained unmatched. The CDR3 is 17 residues long. The CDR3 reads CASSLRGTAVLNTEAFF. The CDR3, as DNA: TGTGCCAGCAGTTTACGCGGGACAGCCGTTCTGAACACTGAAGCTTTCTTT.

The chain employs TRBV4-1 and TRBJ2-7; weak D call: TRBD2 (6 bases). Germline V lookup: CDR1 MGHRA, CDR2 YSYEKL. V was shortened by 0 bases and J by 6 bases, with 12 bases between the two germline ends. This CDR3 spans 14 amino acids. Here the CDR3 DNA reads TGCGCCAGCAGCCAAGATAGGATCGGGAGCGAGCAGTACGTC. Protein product: CASSQDRIGSEQYV.